This T cell receptor (beta chain) was identified during a study of blood T cell repertoires in COVID-19. TCRdb's copy holds only in-frame clones and misses some; the assay was immunoSEQ multiplex PCR. Found here are some 140,000 clones, around 83% of them singletons; the top ten hold around 28%. The CDR3 loop spans 15 amino acids. The V segment lost 5 bases and the J segment 8 bases; nucleotides outside the gene matches: 10. CDR1 and CDR2 from the germline V gene are MDHEN and SYDVKM. The chain recombines TRBV28 with TRBJ2-1; 9 nucleotides match TRBD2. Sequenced input: peripheral blood. The source of this sequence is a woman aged 60-75 years with acute or convalescent COVID-19. CDR3 amino acids: CASSPPVSGGYEQFF. The CDR3 DNA reads as TGTGCCAGCAGTCCACCAGTAAGCGGGGGGTATGAGCAGTTCTTC.